This TCR beta chain was documented in a study of spatial heterogeneity in lung cancer. Study-level information: Each unique TCR and UMI combination was seen more than ten times on average in raw reads.

Time point defined: sample taken at primary tumor resection. Tumor, nontumor lung or frozen PBMC supplied whole RNA, sequenced without sorting. Donors were around 70 untreated early-stage non-small cell lung cancer patients. Trimming took off 1 base at V and 10 bases at J, with 10 bases between the two ends. Looked up from germline, CDR1 is SEHNR and CDR2 is FQNEAQ (reference sequence). The length of the CDR3 is 13 residues. TCR cDNA molecules were tagged individually, and each one carried a unique molecular identifier. TCRdb re-derived calls from the 5' RACE reads in MiXCR, one entry per CDR3 protein. The data show tens of thousands of distinct CDR3 sequences, about 12% seen once.

This chain joins TRBV7-9 and TRBJ1-4; no clear D. This clonotype was obtained from a male donor with early-stage non-small cell lung cancer. The specimen comprised PBMCs, sampled at surgery. CDR3 loop: CASSLDGVRKLFF. The DNA for the CDR3 is TGTGCCAGCAGCTTAGATGGGGTACGAAAACTGTTTTTT.